Listed here are 28 T cell receptor beta chains from one sample, sequenced in a study of T-cell reconstitution after alpha-beta-depleted transplantation in children. The authors prepared the TCRbeta library with unique molecular identifiers. TCRdb recomputed calls from the PCR reads with MiXCR, one row per CDR3 protein. This table holds 700,000 or so distinct CDR3 sequences, roughly 14% found once. The input for sequencing was PBMCs, taken before TCRalphabeta/CD19-depleted stem cell transplant. All receptors derive from a girl aged 2 to 9 with congenital amegakaryocytic thrombocytopenia, due to receive a stem cell transplant.

This clonotype was detected only a few times. The chain employs TRBV20-1 and TRBJ2-1; TRBD1 might be the D (5 bases). CDR3 length equals 12 residues. V lost 3 bases, J lost 8 bases, and 11 bases lay in between. CDR1 is DFQATT, CDR2 SNEGSKA, per germline (reference sequence). CDR3 bases: TGCAGTGCTAGTCAGGGCGGCGATGAGCAGTTCTTC. Protein sequence: CSASQGGDEQFF.

There are many counts of this clonotype. The CDR3 loop is CAIRGLAGPYNEQFF. The CDR3 DNA reads TGTGCCATCAGGGGACTAGCGGGACCCTACAATGAGCAGTTCTTC. The chain couples TRBV10-3 to TRBJ2-1, with TRBD2 matching 13 bases. The CDR3 consists of 15 residues. The J segment lost 2 bases and the V segment lost 6 bases, leaving 1 base of the junction unmatched. Germline V gene lookup returns CDR1 ENHRY and CDR2 SYGVKD.

Concerning this clonotype itself: A much larger clone lies one base from this, so it may be a read error. The V and J genes are TRBV5-1 and TRBJ1-1; 7 nucleotides match TRBD1. The CDR3 is 14 residues long. Germline-derived CDR1 and CDR2 are SGHRS and YFSETQ. In nucleotides, the CDR3 is TGCGCCAGCGGCTTTCGGACAGGGAACACTGAAGCTTTCTTT. Encoded protein: CASGFRTGNTEAFF.

This clonotype showed up many times. The rearrangement links TRBV5-1 to TRBJ1-1; D not resolved. The length of the CDR3 is 15 residues. Per germline, CDR1 SGHRS and CDR2 YFSETQ. V shed 2 bases and J shed 1 base, with 12 bases lying between them. This CDR3 is CASSFRRATNTEAFF. CDR3 DNA sequence: TGCGCCAGCAGCTTTAGGCGGGCGACGAACACTGAAGCTTTCTTT. The full variable domain, its missing parts supplied by reference TRBV5-1 and TRBJ1-1, is KAGVTQTPRYLIKTRGQQVTLSCSPISGHRSVSWYQQTPGQGLQFLFEYFSETQRNKGNFPGRFSGRQFSNSRSEMNVSTLELGDSALYLCASSFRRATNTEAFFGQGTRLTVV.

This chain joins TRBV5-6 and TRBJ2-3, with D unclear. The CDR3 is 16 residues long. Trimming took 0 bases from V and 0 from J, leaving 11 bases between them. CDR1 is SGHDT, CDR2 YYEEEE, per germline. The CDR3 nucleotides are TGTGCCAGCAGCTTGGCGATGGCGGCTAGCACAGATACGCAGTATTTT. It translates to CASSLAMAASTDTQYF.

This clonotype was counted at least ten times. The chain links TRBV5-6 to TRBJ2-1; D perhaps matches TRBD1 (5 bases). Trimming pared 1 base from V and 0 bases from J, leaving 11 bases between. The germline gives CDR1 SGHDT, CDR2 YYEEEE. This CDR3 comprises 16 residues. The CDR3 loop reads CASSLRGWGSYNEQFF. The CDR3 bases are TGTGCCAGCAGCTTGAGGGGTTGGGGCTCCTACAATGAGCAGTTCTTC.

In its sample, this clonotype was seen many times. The V call is TRBV7-2, the J call TRBJ2-3; TRBD2 might be the D (5 bases). V lost 5 bases to trimming and J lost 4 bases, with 13 bases between them. Germline CDR1 is SGHTA and CDR2 is FQGNSA. The CDR3 runs to 14 residues. This chain's CDR3 is CASSRRTLPDTQYF. CDR3 nucleotide sequence: TGTGCCAGCAGCCGTAGGACTCTTCCAGATACGCAGTATTTT.

At least ten counts were recorded for this clonotype. The CDR3 loop is CSATPGTGWGNQPQHF. Written as DNA, the CDR3 is TGCAGTGCAACGCCAGGGACAGGGTGGGGCAATCAGCCCCAGCATTTT. This chain joins TRBV20-1 and TRBJ1-5; 9 bases line up with TRBD1. The CDR3 has 16 amino acids. The germline gives CDR1 DFQATT, CDR2 SNEGSKA (reference sequence). Unmatched junction bases numbered 11, after V lost 6 bases and J lost 2 bases.

This chain links TRBV9 with TRBJ2-1; TRBD2 matches at 7 bases. Germline CDR1 is SGDLS and CDR2 is YYNGEE. With V trimmed by 1 base and J by 7 bases, 5 bases remained unmatched. CDR3 length: 14 amino acids. The CDR3 is CASSVLAEGNEQFF. The CDR3 DNA is TGTGCCAGCAGCGTACTAGCGGAGGGGAATGAGCAGTTCTTC.

This clonotype was found a few times. The rearrangement joins TRBV12-3 or TRBV12-4 to TRBJ2-5; no firm D call. The CDR3 extends over 12 amino acids. V was cut by 1 base and J by 7 bases, with 7 bases left in between. CDR3 region: CASSLGIGTQYF. The CDR3 DNA reads TGTGCCAGCAGTTTAGGAATCGGGACCCAGTACTTC.

This clonotype came up many times. CDR3 residues: CASSSYELAGVYNEQFF. CDR3 DNA: TGTGCCAGCAGCTCGTATGAACTAGCGGGAGTCTACAATGAGCAGTTCTTC. V gene TRBV7-9 combines with J gene TRBJ2-1; 11 bases are shared with TRBD2. J gave up 3 bases and V 4 bases, and 8 bases lay outside the gene matches. Germline loops: CDR1 SEHNR, CDR2 FQNEAQ (reference sequence). This CDR3 is built from 17 residues. Full variable domain (rest looked up from reference TRBV7-9 and TRBJ2-1): DTGVSQNPRHKITKRGQNVTFRCDPISEHNRLYWYRQTLGQGPEFLTYFQNEAQLEKSRLLSDRFSAERPKGSFSTLEIQRTEQGDSAMYLCASSSYELAGVYNEQFFGPGTRLTVL.

To note about this clonotype: This may be a read error: a much more frequent sequence differs by one nucleotide. The chain is built from TRBV29-1 and TRBJ2-7; weak D call: TRBD1 (5 bases). The germline CDR1 and CDR2 sequences are SQVTM and ANQGSEA. This CDR3 is built from 13 residues. CDR3 region: CSAATTASYEQSF. The CDR3 DNA is TGCAGCGCTGCTACGACAGCCTCCTACGAGCAGTCCTTC.

This clonotype was counted ten times or more. The rearrangement uses TRBV6-1 and TRBJ2-3, with 9 bases matching TRBD2. Losses at the gene ends were 5 bases for V and 1 base for J; bases not matched to a gene: 4. Germline CDR1 reads MNHNS; CDR2 reads SASEGT. The CDR3 runs to 15 residues. CDR3: CASSLLAGRTDTQYF. The CDR3 bases are TGTGCCAGCAGTCTCCTAGCGGGGCGCACAGATACGCAGTATTTT.

The chain has TRBV3-1 and TRBJ2-3; TRBD1 is a possible D gene (7 bases). The V gene's germline CDR1 is LGHDT and CDR2 YNNKEL (reference sequence). The CDR3 is 14 residues long. Trimming pared 3 bases from V and 7 bases from J, leaving 14 bases between. This CDR3 is CASSQPTGRNTQYF. The CDR3 DNA follows: TGTGCCAGCAGCCAGCCGACAGGGAGGAATACGCAGTATTTT.

This clonotype was counted a few times. The chain carries TRBV4-1 and TRBJ2-7; D call uncertain. Trimming removed 1 base at V and 2 bases at J, with 9 bases between. Germline V lookup: CDR1 MGHRA, CDR2 YSYEKL. The CDR3 extends over 14 amino acids. This CDR3 is CASSQGADTYEQYF. The DNA for the CDR3 is TGCGCCAGCAGCCAAGGGGCTGATACCTACGAGCAGTACTTC.

The chain carries TRBV3-1 and TRBJ2-1, with 7 bases fitting TRBD2. The CDR3 covers 15 residues. The V gene end was trimmed by 11 bases and the J gene end by 2 bases; junction bases not matched to a gene: 12. CDR1 LGHDT and CDR2 YNNKEL come from the germline V gene (reference sequence). CDR3 loop: CACSGGAGPYNEQFF. The CDR3 DNA sequence: TGTGCCTGCTCCGGGGGAGCGGGACCCTACAATGAGCAGTTCTTC.

This clonotype was found many times. The chain has TRBV29-1 and TRBJ1-1; D might be TRBD1 (5 bases). The CDR3 is 11 amino acids. Germline CDR1 SQVTM, CDR2 ANQGSEA. V lost 7 bases to trimming and J lost 8 bases, with 14 bases between them. This chain's CDR3 is CSARDALEAFF. For the CDR3, the DNA is TGCAGCGCCCGGGACGCACTAGAAGCTTTCTTT. Looking up the rest from reference TRBV29-1 and TRBJ1-1 gives the full variable domain: SAVISQKPSRDICQRGTSLTIQCQVDSQVTMMFWYRQQPGQSLTLIATANQGSEATYESGFVIDKFPISRPNLTFSTLTVSNMSPEDSSIYLCSARDALEAFFGQGTRLTVV.

This chain uses TRBV12-3 or TRBV12-4 with TRBJ2-1; TRBD2 aligns across 8 bases. The length of the CDR3 is 16 residues. V dropped 6 bases and J dropped 5; count of bases not matched to a gene: 12. For the CDR3, the DNA is TGTGCCAGCAGCCCCACCATTAGCGGGGCAAACAATGAGCAGTTCTTC. It specifies CASSPTISGANNEQFF.

This clonotype appeared a single time. This chain uses TRBV19 with TRBJ1-2; D ambiguous. The ends were cut back, 0 bases at V and 0 bases at J, with 5 bases in the middle. This CDR3 is built from 14 residues. Germline V lookup: CDR1 LNHDA, CDR2 SQIVND (reference sequence). CDR3 bases: TGTGCCAGTAGTATAGAGGTCTCTAACTATGGCTACACCTTC. Amino acid sequence: CASSIEVSNYGYTF.

This clonotype was observed a handful of times. This chain joins TRBV7-9 and TRBJ1-2, with 8 bases identical to TRBD1. The germline V gene has CDR1 SEHNR and CDR2 FQNEAQ (reference sequence). CDR3 length: 15 residues. V was clipped by 5 bases and J by 5 bases; unmatched bases: 10. CDR3 DNA sequence: TGTGCCAGCAGCCCCCCCCTGACAGGGGCTTATGGCTACACCTTC. Translation: CASSPPLTGAYGYTF.

This clonotype was detected many times. This chain joins TRBV6-5 and TRBJ2-4; unclear D gene. Deletions cut 0 bases from V and 0 bases from J, with 9 bases between. Germline V gene sequence: CDR1 MNHEY, CDR2 SVGAGI. The CDR3 spans 16 residues. This CDR3 reads CASSYSTLSAKNIQYF. The DNA of the CDR3 is TGTGCCAGCAGTTACTCGACACTTTCAGCCAAAAACATTCAGTACTTC.

This clonotype came up many times. The gene calls are TRBV7-8 and TRBJ2-1; 7 nucleotides match TRBD1. CDR3 size: 13 residues. Germline loops: CDR1 SGHVS, CDR2 FQNEAQ. Trimming removed 5 bases from V and 3 bases from J; junction bases left unmatched: 1. The DNA for the CDR3 is TGTGCCAGCAGCCGGGACAGCTACAATGAGCAGTTCTTC. As protein: CASSRDSYNEQFF.

The chain has TRBV3-1 and TRBJ1-2; D is uncertain. The germline V gene encodes CDR1 LGHDT and CDR2 YNNKEL (reference sequence). The length of the CDR3 is 12 residues. V lost 3 bases, J lost 8 bases, and 10 bases lay in between. This chain's CDR3 is CASSQTRSGYTF. DNA of the CDR3: TGTGCCAGCAGCCAGACCAGGTCAGGCTACACCTTC.

The rearrangement uses TRBV21-1 and TRBJ2-2; the table's D gene call, TRBD1, was not cross checked with the DNA. TRBV21-1 is a pseudogene. This CDR3 comprises 17 residues. CDR3 residues: CASSTRVAGEHTGELFF. CDR3 coding DNA: TGTGCCAGCAGCACTAGGGTCGCAGGGGAGCACACCGGGGAGCTGTTTTTT.

This clonotype showed up many times. The chain is built from TRBV20-1 and TRBJ2-3, with D hard to call. This CDR3 has 16 residues. Germline loops: CDR1 DFQATT, CDR2 SNEGSKA (reference sequence). The V end lost 1 base, the J end lost 4 bases, and 18 bases lay between the germline ends. The CDR3 is CSARGSIPPTPDTQYF. The CDR3 DNA follows: TGCAGTGCTAGAGGTTCCATCCCTCCCACACCAGATACGCAGTATTTT.

The chain combines TRBV21-1 with TRBJ2-5; the table's TRBD2 call for D was not verified on the DNA. TRBV21-1 is assigned pseudogene status. The length of the CDR3 is 14 residues. CDR3 DNA sequence: TGTGCCAGCAGCAAAGTTGGGAGCGGGGAGACCCAGTACTTC. Translated, it gives CASSKVGSGETQYF.

This clonotype was recorded at least ten times. The rearrangement joins TRBV20-1 to TRBJ2-3, with a possible D match to TRBD2 (5 bases). Between the trimmed V and J ends, which lost 3 bases and 4 bases, there was a span of 29 bases. From germline, CDR1 is DFQATT and CDR2 SNEGSKA (reference sequence). The CDR3 spans 19 residues. This CDR3 reads CSASPIRTGFWVGADTQYF. The DNA of the CDR3 is TGCAGTGCTAGCCCTATCAGAACGGGATTCTGGGTCGGCGCAGATACGCAGTATTTT.

The chain couples TRBV5-1 to TRBJ2-5, with D tentatively TRBD1 (5 bases). This CDR3 comprises 14 residues. The germline V gene has CDR1 SGHRS and CDR2 YFSETQ. V lost 0 bases and J lost 1, with 7 bases in between. Here the CDR3 DNA reads TGCGCCAGCAGCTTGGACAGGACCCAAGAGACCCAGTACTTC. As protein: CASSLDRTQETQYF.